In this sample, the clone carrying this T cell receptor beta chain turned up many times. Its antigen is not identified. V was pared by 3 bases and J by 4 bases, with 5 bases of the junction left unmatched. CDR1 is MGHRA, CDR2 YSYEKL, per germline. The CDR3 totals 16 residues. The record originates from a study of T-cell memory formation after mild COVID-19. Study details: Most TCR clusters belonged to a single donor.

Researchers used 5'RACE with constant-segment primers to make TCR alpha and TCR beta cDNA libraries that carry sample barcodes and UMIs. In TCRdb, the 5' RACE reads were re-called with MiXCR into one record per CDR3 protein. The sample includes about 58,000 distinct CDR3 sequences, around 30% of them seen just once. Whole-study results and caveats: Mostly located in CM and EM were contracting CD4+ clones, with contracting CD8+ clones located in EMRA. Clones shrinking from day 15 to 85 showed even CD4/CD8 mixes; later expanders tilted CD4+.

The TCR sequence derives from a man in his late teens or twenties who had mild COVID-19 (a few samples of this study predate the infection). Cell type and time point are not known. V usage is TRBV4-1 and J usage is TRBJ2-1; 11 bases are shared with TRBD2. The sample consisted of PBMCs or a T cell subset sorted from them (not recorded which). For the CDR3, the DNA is TGCGCCAGCAGCCACCCCCTAGCGGGGGGTTACAATGAGCAGTTCTTC. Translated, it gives CASSHPLAGGYNEQFF.